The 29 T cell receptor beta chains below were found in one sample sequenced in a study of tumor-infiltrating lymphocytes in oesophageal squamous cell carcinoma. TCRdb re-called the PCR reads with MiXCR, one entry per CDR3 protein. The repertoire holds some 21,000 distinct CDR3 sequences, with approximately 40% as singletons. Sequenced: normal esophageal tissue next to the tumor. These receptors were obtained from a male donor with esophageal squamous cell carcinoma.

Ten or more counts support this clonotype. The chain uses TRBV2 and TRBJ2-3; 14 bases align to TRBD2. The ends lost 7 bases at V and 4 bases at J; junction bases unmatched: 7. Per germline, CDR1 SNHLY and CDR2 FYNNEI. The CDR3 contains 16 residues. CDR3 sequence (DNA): TGTGCCAGCAAGAGACTAGCGGGAGGGCCGGCAGATACGCAGTATTTT. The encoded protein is CASKRLAGGPADTQYF.

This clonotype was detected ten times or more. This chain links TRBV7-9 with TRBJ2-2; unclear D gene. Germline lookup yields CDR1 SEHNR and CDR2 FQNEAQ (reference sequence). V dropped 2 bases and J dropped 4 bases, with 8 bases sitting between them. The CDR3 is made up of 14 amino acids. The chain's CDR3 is CASSLHTVTGELFF. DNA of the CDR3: TGTGCCAGCAGCTTACACACTGTCACCGGGGAGCTGTTTTTT.

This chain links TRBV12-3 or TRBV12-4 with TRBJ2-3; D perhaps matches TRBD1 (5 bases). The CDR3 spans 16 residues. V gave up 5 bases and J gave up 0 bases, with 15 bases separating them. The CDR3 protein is CASSPLGVPSTDTQYF. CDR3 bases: TGTGCCAGCAGTCCTTTAGGGGTCCCTAGCACAGATACGCAGTATTTT.

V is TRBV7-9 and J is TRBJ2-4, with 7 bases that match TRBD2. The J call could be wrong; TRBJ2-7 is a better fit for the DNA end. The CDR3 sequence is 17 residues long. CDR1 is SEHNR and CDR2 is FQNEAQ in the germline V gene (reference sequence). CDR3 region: CASSVLYGLEGSHEQYF. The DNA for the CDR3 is TGTGCCAGCAGCGTCCTATACGGACTAGAAGGCAGCCACGAGCAGTACTTC.

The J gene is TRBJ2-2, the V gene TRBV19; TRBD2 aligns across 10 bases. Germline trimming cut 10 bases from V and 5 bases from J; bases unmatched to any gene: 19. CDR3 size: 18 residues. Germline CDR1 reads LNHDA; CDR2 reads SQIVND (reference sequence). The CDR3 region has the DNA TGTGCCACTCCCCGGGGACTAGCGCCCGCGAGTGGGACCGGGGAGCTGTTTTTT. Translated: CATPRGLAPASGTGELFF.

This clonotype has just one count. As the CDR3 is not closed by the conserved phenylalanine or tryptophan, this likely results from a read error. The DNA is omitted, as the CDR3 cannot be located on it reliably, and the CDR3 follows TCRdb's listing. CDR3 protein: CASSSGFSVVGYTFGS. J is TRBJ2-1 and V is TRBV6-1; the D segment call TRBD1 is taken from the table without a DNA check. The CDR3 region is 16 residues in length, termini included. Germline V lookup: CDR1 MNHNS, CDR2 SASEGT.

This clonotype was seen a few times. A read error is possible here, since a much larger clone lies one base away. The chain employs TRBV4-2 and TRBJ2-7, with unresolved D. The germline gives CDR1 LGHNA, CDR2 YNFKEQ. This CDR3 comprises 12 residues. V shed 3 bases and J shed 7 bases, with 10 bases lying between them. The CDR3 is CASSQATGEQYF. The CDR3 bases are TGTGCCAGCAGCCAGGCGACTGGTGAGCAGTACTTC.

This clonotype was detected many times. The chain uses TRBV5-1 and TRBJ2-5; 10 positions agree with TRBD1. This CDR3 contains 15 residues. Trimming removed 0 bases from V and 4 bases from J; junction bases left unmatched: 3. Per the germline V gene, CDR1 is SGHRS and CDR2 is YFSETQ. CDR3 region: CASSLGQGASETQYF. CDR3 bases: TGCGCCAGCAGCTTGGGACAGGGGGCATCAGAGACCCAGTACTTC.

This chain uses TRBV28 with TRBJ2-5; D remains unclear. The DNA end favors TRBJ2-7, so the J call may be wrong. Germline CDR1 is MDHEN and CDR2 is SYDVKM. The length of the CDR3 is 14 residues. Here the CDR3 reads CATTTLRGSYEQYF. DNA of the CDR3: TGTGCCACAACCACGCTGAGAGGATCCTACGAGCAGTACTTC.

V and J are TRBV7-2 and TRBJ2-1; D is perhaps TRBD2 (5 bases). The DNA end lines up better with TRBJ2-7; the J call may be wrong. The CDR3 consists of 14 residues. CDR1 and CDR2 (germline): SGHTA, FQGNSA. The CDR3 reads CASSFDRDSYEQYF. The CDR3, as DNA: TGTGCCAGCAGCTTCGACCGGGACTCCTACGAGCAGTACTTC.

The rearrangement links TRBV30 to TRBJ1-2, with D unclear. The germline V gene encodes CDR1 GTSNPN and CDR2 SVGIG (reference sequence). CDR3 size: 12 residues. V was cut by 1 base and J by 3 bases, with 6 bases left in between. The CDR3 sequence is CAWSARYYGYTF. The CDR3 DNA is TGTGCCTGGAGTGCCCGGTACTATGGCTACACCTTC.

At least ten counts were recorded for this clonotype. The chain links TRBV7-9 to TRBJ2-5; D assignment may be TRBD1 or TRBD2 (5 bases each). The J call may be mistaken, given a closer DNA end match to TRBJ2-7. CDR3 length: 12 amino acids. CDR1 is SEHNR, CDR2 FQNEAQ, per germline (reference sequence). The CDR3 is CASSWDGYEQYF. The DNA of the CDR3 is TGTGCCAGCAGCTGGGACGGGTACGAGCAGTACTTC.

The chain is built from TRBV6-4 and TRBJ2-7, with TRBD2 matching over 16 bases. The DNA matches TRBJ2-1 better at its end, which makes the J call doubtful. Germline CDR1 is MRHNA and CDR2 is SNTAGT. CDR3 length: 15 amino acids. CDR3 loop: CASLGTSGRANEQFF. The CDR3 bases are TGTGCCAGCCTCGGGACTAGCGGGAGGGCCAATGAGCAGTTCTTC.

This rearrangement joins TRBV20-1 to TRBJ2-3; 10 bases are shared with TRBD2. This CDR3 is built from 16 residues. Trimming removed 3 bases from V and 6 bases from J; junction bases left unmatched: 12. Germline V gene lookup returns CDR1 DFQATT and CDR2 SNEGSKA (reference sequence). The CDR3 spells CSASLQREGPEDTQYF. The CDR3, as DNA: TGCAGTGCTAGTCTCCAGCGGGAGGGCCCCGAGGATACGCAGTATTTT.

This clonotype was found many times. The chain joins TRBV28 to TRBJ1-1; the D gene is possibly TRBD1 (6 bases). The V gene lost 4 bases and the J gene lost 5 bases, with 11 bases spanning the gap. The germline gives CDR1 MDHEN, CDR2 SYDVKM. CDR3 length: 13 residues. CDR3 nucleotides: TGTGCCAGCAGTTGGAACAGGGTTACTGAAGCTTTCTTT. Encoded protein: CASSWNRVTEAFF.

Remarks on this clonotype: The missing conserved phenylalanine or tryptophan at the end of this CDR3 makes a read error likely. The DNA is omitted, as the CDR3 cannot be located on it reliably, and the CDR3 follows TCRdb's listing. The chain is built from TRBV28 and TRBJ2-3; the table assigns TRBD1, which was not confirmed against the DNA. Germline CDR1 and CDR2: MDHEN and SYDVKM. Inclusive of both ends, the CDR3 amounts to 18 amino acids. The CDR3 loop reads CASSLGQGSSTLKLSLGT.

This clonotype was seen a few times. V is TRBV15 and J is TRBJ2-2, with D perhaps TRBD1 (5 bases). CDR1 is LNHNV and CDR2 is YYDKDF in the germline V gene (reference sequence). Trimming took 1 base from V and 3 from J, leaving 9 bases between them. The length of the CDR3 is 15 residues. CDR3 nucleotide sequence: TGTGCCACCAGCAGAGGAGTCAGGGACACCGGGGAGCTGTTTTTT. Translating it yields CATSRGVRDTGELFF. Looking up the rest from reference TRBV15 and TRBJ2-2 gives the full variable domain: DAMVIQNPRYQVTQFGKPVTLSCSQTLNHNVMYWYQQKSSQAPKLLFHYYDKDFNNEADTPDNFQSRRPNTSFCFLDIRSPGLGDTAMYLCATSRGVRDTGELFFGEGSRLTVL.

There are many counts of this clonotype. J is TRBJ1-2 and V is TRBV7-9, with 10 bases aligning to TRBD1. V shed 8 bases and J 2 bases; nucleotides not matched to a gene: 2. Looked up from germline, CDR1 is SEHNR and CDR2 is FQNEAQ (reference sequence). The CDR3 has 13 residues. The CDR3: CASGQGGNYGYTF. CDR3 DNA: TGTGCCAGCGGACAGGGGGGAAACTATGGCTACACCTTC.

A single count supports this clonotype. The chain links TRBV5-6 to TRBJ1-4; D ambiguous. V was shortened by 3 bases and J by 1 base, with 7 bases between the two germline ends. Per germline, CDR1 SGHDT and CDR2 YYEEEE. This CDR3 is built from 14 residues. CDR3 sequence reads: CASSSSLTNEKLFF. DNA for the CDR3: TGTGCCAGCAGCTCTTCCCTAACTAATGAAAAACTGTTTTTT.

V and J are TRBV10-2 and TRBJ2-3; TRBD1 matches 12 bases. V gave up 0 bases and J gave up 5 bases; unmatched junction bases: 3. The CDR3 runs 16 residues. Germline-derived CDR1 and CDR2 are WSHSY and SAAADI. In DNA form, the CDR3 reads TGCGCCAGCAGTGAGTCGAGGGACAGGGGGCAAGATACGCAGTATTTT. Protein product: CASSESRDRGQDTQYF.

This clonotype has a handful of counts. CDR3 sequence reads: CAISITGAGNQPQHF. The DNA for the CDR3 is TGTGCCATCAGTATTACAGGGGCTGGCAATCAGCCCCAGCATTTT. The V and J genes are TRBV10-3 and TRBJ1-5; the match to TRBD1 covers 7 bases. CDR3 length: 15 residues. Germline loops: CDR1 ENHRY, CDR2 SYGVKD. With V trimmed by 5 bases and J by 2 bases, 6 bases remained unmatched.

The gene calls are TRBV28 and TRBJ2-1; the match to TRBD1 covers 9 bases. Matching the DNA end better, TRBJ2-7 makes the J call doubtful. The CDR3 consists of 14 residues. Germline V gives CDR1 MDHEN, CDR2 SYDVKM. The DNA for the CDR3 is TGTGCCAGCAAACACCGGGACAGGGTGGGGGAGCAGTACTTC. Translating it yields CASKHRDRVGEQYF.

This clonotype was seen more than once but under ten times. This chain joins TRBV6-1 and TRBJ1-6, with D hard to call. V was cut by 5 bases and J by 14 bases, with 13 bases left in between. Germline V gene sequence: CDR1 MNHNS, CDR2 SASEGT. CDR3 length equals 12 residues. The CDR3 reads CASSRSLSALHF. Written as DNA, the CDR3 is TGTGCCAGCAGTCGCTCTTTATCAGCCCTCCACTTT.

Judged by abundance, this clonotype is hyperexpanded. Here the CDR3 DNA reads TGTGCCAGCAGTTTATCTGGACGGACAGATACGCAGTATTTT. Translating gives CASSLSGRTDTQYF. This chain connects TRBV12-3 or TRBV12-4 to TRBJ2-3; D remains unclear. Trimming left V 2 bases short and J 3 bases short, with 9 bases between. This CDR3 spans 14 amino acids.

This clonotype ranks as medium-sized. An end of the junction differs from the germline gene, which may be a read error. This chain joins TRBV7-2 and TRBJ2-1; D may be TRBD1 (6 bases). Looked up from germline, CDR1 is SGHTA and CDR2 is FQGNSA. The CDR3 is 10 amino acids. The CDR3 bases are TGTGCCAGCAGCTTCCAGGGACAAGTCTTC. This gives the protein CASSFQGQVF.

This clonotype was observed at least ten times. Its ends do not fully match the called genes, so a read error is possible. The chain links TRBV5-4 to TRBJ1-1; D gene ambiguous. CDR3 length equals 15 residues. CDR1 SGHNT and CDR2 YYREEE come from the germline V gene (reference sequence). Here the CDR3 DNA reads TGCGCCAGCAGCTTCGAAAGGCAACTGAACACTGAAGCTTTCTTT. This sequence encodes CASSFERQLNTEAFF.

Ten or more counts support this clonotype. CDR3 sequence: CASSLGQGSYGYTF. The CDR3 nucleotides are TGTGCCAGCAGCCTGGGACAGGGGAGCTATGGCTACACCTTC. The chain employs TRBV7-2 and TRBJ1-2; the match to TRBD1 covers 10 bases. Germline CDR1 SGHTA, CDR2 FQGNSA. The CDR3 has 14 residues. The J segment lost 4 bases and the V segment lost 5 bases, leaving 4 bases of the junction unmatched.

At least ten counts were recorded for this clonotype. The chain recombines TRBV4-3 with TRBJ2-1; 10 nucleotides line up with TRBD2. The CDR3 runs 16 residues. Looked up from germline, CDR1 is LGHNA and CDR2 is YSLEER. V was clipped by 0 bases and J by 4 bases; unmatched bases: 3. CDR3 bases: TGCGCCAGCAGCCAAGAGGCTAGCGGGAGATACAATGAGCAGTTCTTC. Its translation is CASSQEASGRYNEQFF.

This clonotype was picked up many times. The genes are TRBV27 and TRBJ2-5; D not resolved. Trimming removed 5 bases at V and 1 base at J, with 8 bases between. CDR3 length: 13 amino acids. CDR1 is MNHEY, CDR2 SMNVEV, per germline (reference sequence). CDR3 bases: TGTGCCAGCAGTCGTAGTACCCAAGAGACCCAGTACTTC. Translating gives CASSRSTQETQYF.